A single sample is the source of the 5 T cell receptor beta chains below, sequenced in a study of CD4+ T cells in melanoma. This table comes from immunoSEQ multiplex PCR, and its TCRdb copy is limited to in-frame clones, with some not included. The table lists about 50,000 clones, about 91% of them singletons. The sequenced sample consisted of peripheral blood. The receptors were sampled from a human donor with melanoma.

The V gene is TRBV6-6, the J gene TRBJ2-3; D possibly corresponds to TRBD2 (6 bases). CDR1 and CDR2 from the germline V gene are MNHNY and SVGAGI (reference sequence). V lost 10 bases and J lost 2, with 16 bases in between. The length of the CDR3 is 14 residues. CDR3 sequence (DNA): TGTGCCACCCGGGACTTCCCGAACACAGATACGCAGTATTTT. Its protein is CATRDFPNTDTQYF.

The chain carries TRBV7-8 and TRBJ1-5; unclear D gene. Germline CDR1 is SGHVS and CDR2 is FQNEAQ. This CDR3 has 16 amino acids. V was shortened by 0 bases and J by 3 bases, with 12 bases between the two germline ends. The CDR3 protein is CASSLAGGFFNQPQHF. CDR3 DNA: TGTGCCAGCAGCTTAGCGGGTGGGTTTTTCAATCAGCCCCAGCATTTT.

The chain has TRBV30 and TRBJ1-4; tentative D call: TRBD1 (6 bases). The CDR3 runs 15 residues. Germline CDR1 GTSNPN, CDR2 SVGIG (reference sequence). Deletions cut 0 bases from V and 7 bases from J, with 15 bases between. CDR3 residues: CAWSVLGAPSEKLFF. The CDR3 DNA follows: TGTGCCTGGAGTGTACTGGGGGCTCCTAGTGAAAAACTGTTTTTT.

The J gene is TRBJ1-3, the V gene TRBV4-1, with D possibly being TRBD1 (5 bases). Germline V gives CDR1 MGHRA, CDR2 YSYEKL. This CDR3 contains 15 residues. V lost 2 bases, J lost 0 bases, and 8 bases lay in between. CDR3 sequence (DNA): TGCGCCAGCAGCCAACCAGGGAACTCTGGAAACACCATATATTTT. Amino acid sequence: CASSQPGNSGNTIYF.

This clone showed up just once. V is TRBV10-2 and J is TRBJ2-4; the D gene is possibly TRBD2 (5 bases). The CDR3 contains 13 residues. Trimming cost V 5 bases and J 2 bases, with 7 bases left between them. Germline CDR1 is WSHSY and CDR2 is SAAADI. This CDR3 is CASSPGTKNIQYF. For the CDR3, the DNA is TGCGCCAGCAGTCCGGGGACCAAAAACATTCAGTACTTC.